The next 14 T cell receptor beta chains were all read from a single sample in a study of cytomegalovirus exposure and HLA in healthy donors. Sequenced by immunoSEQ multiplex PCR; TCRdb stores in-frame clones only, minus some. Counted here are some 59,000 clones, roughly 89% occurring once; the ten biggest clones make up 15%. The sequenced sample was PBMCs. These receptors were taken from a woman in her late teens or twenties in good health and CMV-seronegative.

This rearrangement joins TRBV7-6 to TRBJ2-1, with D tentatively TRBD2 (6 bases). The length of the CDR3 is 17 residues. Between the trimmed V and J ends, which lost 5 bases and 2 bases, there was a span of 19 bases. The germline CDR1 and CDR2 sequences are SGHVS and FNYEAQ. DNA for the CDR3: TGTGCCAGCAGCCCGGCCGGAGGGGCGACAACCTACAATGAGCAGTTCTTC. Translated, it gives CASSPAGGATTYNEQFF.

The V call is TRBV11-2, the J call TRBJ2-3, with TRBD2 matching over 12 bases. The CDR3 is made up of 17 amino acids. The J segment lost 6 bases and the V segment lost 0 bases, leaving 7 bases of the junction unmatched. The germline V gene encodes CDR1 SGHAT and CDR2 FQNNGV. In DNA form, the CDR3 reads TGTGCCAGCAGCTTAGATTGGGCTAGCGGGAGGGCGGATACGCAGTATTTT. It codes for CASSLDWASGRADTQYF.

The chain couples TRBV7-2 to TRBJ1-1; D might be TRBD1 (5 bases). Germline V gene lookup returns CDR1 SGHTA and CDR2 FQGNSA. V lost 3 bases and J 7 bases, leaving 9 bases between the germline ends. This CDR3 comprises 12 residues. Here the CDR3 DNA reads TGTGCCAGCAGCTTGGGGGGTGATGAAGCTTTCTTT. Protein sequence: CASSLGGDEAFF.

The CDR3 DNA follows: TGTGCCAGCAGTTACAGGGGGATCTCCTACGAGCAGTACTTC. Translating gives CASSYRGISYEQYF. The V and J genes are TRBV6-5 and TRBJ2-7, with D possibly TRBD1 on 6 matching bases. The CDR3 loop spans 14 amino acids. The germline V and J ends were trimmed by 2 bases and 0 bases, with 8 bases remaining between them. Germline V CDR1 and CDR2: MNHEY, SVGAGI.

This rearrangement joins TRBV5-4 to TRBJ2-3; 8 nucleotides match TRBD2. CDR1 is SGHNT and CDR2 is YYREEE in the germline V gene (reference sequence). The CDR3 loop spans 17 amino acids. V shed 4 bases, J shed 2 bases, and the junction held 12 bases outside the gene matches. The CDR3 loop is CASSRGTRGATTDTQYF. For the CDR3, the DNA is TGTGCCAGCAGCCGAGGCACGCGGGGGGCCACCACAGATACGCAGTATTTT. Filled out from reference TRBV5-4 and TRBJ2-3, the complete variable domain reads ETGVTQSPTHLIKTRGQQVTLRCSSQSGHNTVSWYQQALGQGPQFIFQYYREEENGRGNFPPRFSGLQFPNYSSELNVNALELDDSALYLCASSRGTRGATTDTQYFGPGTRLTVL.

This chain joins TRBV7-9 and TRBJ2-7, with D possibly matching TRBD1 (6 bases). V lost 5 bases to trimming and J lost 0 bases, with 8 bases between them. The CDR3 extends over 13 amino acids. The germline V gene has CDR1 SEHNR and CDR2 FQNEAQ (reference sequence). The CDR3 sequence is CASSGDNSYEQYF. The CDR3 DNA reads as TGTGCCAGCAGCGGGGACAACTCCTACGAGCAGTACTTC.

CDR3 region: CASIRAGVYEQYF. The CDR3 region has the DNA TGTGCCAGCATTCGGGCGGGAGTTTACGAGCAGTACTTC. The rearrangement joins TRBV28 to TRBJ2-7; 7 positions agree with TRBD2. Germline V gene lookup returns CDR1 MDHEN and CDR2 SYDVKM. The CDR3 runs to 13 residues. V lost 7 bases, J lost 4 bases, and 7 bases stayed unmatched. Based on the CDR3 plus reference TRBV28 and TRBJ2-7, the full variable domain is DVKVTQSSRYLVKRTGEKVFLECVQDMDHENMFWYRQDPGLGLRLIYFSYDVKMKEKGDIPEGYSVSREKKERFSLILESASTNQTSMYLCASIRAGVYEQYFGPGTRLTVT.

V usage is TRBV19 and J usage is TRBJ1-6; D gene ambiguous. V was clipped by 6 bases and J by 10 bases, with 13 bases between them. The CDR3 consists of 13 residues. The germline gives CDR1 LNHDA, CDR2 SQIVND (reference sequence). The CDR3 reads CASRDRESSPLHF. CDR3 nucleotides: TGTGCCAGTAGAGACCGGGAGAGCTCACCCCTCCACTTT.

The V call is TRBV6-1, the J call TRBJ1-6, with a tentative D call TRBD1 (6 bases). Trimming removed 4 bases at V and 1 base at J, with 8 bases between. Germline lookup yields CDR1 MNHNS and CDR2 SASEGT. The CDR3 extends over 15 amino acids. The DNA for the CDR3 is TGTGCCAGCAGTGGAGGGGGATCCTATAATTCACCCCTCCACTTT. Its translation is CASSGGGSYNSPLHF.

The chain couples TRBV5-4 to TRBJ2-7; D gene ambiguous. Trimming pared 1 base from V and 5 bases from J, leaving 7 bases between. From germline, CDR1 is SGHNT and CDR2 YYREEE (reference sequence). The CDR3 contains 12 residues. The CDR3 region has the DNA TGTGCCAGCAGCTTGTGGCAGGACGAGCAGTACTTC. Translated, it gives CASSLWQDEQYF.

The chain carries TRBV28 and TRBJ2-7; 12 bases agree with TRBD2. The CDR3 totals 16 residues. The germline gives CDR1 MDHEN, CDR2 SYDVKM. Trimming took 2 bases from V and 3 from J; bases not matched to a gene: 5. CDR3 loop: CASSLPGLAGRYEQYF. As DNA, the CDR3 is TGTGCCAGCAGTTTACCCGGACTAGCGGGACGCTACGAGCAGTACTTC.

The CDR3 here is CASSQDSFKLLNEKLFF. As DNA, the CDR3 is TGCGCCAGCAGCCAGGACAGTTTCAAATTATTAAATGAAAAACTGTTTTTT. This sequence joins TRBV4-1 and TRBJ1-4; a possible D gene is TRBD1 (6 bases). V dropped 3 bases and J dropped 5 bases, with 19 bases sitting between them. The V gene's germline CDR1 is MGHRA and CDR2 YSYEKL. CDR3 length equals 17 residues.

The rearrangement uses TRBV6-6 and TRBJ2-5, with TRBD2 identical over 9 bases. The length of the CDR3 is 16 residues. After removal of 6 bases from V and 4 bases from J, the junction contained 12 bases not matched to a gene. Germline V gene lookup returns CDR1 MNHNY and CDR2 SVGAGI (reference sequence). The CDR3 DNA is TGTGCCAGCAGCACCCTGAGGCTAGCGGGAACAGAGACCCAGTACTTC. Residues: CASSTLRLAGTETQYF.

This rearrangement joins TRBV19 to TRBJ2-1; D is ambiguous. The CDR3 loop spans 11 amino acids. V was pared by 6 bases and J by 12 bases, with 12 bases between. Germline V gives CDR1 LNHDA, CDR2 SQIVND (reference sequence). The CDR3 nucleotides are TGTGCCAGTAGGGCGGAGTCTGTGCAGTTCTTC. It encodes CASRAESVQFF.